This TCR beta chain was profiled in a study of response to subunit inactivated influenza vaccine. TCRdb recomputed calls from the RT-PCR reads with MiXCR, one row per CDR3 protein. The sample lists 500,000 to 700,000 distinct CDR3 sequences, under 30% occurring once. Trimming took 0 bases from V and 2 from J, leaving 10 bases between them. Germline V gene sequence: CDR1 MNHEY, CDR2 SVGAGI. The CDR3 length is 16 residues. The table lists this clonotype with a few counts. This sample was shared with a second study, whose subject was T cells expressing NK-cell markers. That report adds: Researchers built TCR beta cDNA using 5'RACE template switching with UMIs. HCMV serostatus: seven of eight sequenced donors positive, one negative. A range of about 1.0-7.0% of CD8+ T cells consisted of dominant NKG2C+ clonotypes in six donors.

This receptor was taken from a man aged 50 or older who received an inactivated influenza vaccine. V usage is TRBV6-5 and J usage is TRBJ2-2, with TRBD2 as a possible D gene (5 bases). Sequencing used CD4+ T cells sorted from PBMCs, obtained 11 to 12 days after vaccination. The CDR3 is CASSYSGLLNTGELFF. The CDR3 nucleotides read TGTGCCAGCAGTTACTCAGGACTCCTCAACACCGGGGAGCTGTTTTTT.